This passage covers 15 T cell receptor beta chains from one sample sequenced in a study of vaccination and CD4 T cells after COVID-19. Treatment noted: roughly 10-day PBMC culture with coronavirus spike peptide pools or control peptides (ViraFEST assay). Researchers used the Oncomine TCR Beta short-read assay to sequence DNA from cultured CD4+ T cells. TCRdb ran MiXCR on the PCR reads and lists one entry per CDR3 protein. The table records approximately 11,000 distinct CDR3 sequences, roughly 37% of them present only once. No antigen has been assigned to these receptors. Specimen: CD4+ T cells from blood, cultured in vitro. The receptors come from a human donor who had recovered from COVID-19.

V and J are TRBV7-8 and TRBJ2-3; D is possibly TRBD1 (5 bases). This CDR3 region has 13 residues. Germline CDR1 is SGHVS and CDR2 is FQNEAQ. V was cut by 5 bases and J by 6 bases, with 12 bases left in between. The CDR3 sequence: CASSPRRQDTQYF. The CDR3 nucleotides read TGTGCCAGCAGCCCAAGAAGACAGGATACGCAGTATTTT.

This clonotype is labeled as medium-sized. CDR3 amino acids: CASSPRTGYNEQFF. Written as DNA, the CDR3 is TGTGCCAGCAGCCCTCGGACAGGCTACAATGAGCAGTTCTTC. J is TRBJ2-1 and V is TRBV7-2; TRBD1 agrees at 7 bases. Germline V CDR1 and CDR2: SGHTA, FQGNSA. There are 14 residues in the CDR3. V lost 5 bases and J lost 3; bases outside the gene matches: 4.

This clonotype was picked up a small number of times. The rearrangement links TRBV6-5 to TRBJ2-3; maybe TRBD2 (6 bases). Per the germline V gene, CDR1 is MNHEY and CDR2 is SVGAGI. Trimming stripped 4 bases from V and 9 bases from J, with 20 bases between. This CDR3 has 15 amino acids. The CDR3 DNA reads TGTGCCAGCAGTTCCCCGGGAGATGGCTTGTGGACGCAGTATTTT. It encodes CASSSPGDGLWTQYF.

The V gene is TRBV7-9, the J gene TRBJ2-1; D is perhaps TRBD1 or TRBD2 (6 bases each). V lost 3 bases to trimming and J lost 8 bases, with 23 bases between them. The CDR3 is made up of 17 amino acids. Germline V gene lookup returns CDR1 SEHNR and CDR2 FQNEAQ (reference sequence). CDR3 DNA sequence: TGTGCCAGCAGCTTTGGAGGGTGGGGGGCGTTTAGCGATGAGCAGTTCTTC. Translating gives CASSFGGWGAFSDEQFF.

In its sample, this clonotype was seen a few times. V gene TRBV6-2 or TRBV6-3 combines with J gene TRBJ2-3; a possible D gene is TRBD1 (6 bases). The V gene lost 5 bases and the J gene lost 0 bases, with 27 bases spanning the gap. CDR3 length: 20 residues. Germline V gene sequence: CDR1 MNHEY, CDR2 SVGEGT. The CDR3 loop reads CASSLAAQGRSLRSTDTQYF. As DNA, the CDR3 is TGTGCCAGCAGTCTGGCCGCACAGGGTAGGAGCCTTCGGAGCACAGATACGCAGTATTTT.

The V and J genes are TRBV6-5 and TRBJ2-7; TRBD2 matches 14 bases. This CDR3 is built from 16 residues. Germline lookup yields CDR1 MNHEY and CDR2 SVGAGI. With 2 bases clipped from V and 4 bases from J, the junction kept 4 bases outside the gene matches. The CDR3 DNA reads TGTGCCAGCAGTTACGCGACTAGCGGGAGGGCTTACGAGCAGTACTTC. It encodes CASSYATSGRAYEQYF.

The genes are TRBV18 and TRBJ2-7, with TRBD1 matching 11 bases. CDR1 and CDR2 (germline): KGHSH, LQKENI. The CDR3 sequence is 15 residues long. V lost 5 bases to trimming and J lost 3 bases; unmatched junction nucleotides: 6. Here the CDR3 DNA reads TGTGCCAGCTCAGAAGTAGGGACAGGGGGCTACGAGCAGTACTTC. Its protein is CASSEVGTGGYEQYF.

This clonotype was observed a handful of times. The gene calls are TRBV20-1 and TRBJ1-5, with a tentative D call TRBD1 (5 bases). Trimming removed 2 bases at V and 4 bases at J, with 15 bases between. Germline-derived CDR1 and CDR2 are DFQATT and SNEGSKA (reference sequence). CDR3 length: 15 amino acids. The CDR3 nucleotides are TGCAGTGCTAGACGGCGGGGGATCGGGAATCAGCCCCAGCATTTT. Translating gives CSARRRGIGNQPQHF.

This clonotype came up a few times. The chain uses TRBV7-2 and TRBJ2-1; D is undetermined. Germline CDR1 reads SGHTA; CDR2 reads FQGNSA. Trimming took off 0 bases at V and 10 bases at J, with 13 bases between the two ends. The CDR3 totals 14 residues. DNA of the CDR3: TGTGCCAGCAGCTTAGCTTCTAGTTCTTGGGAGCAGTTCTTC. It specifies CASSLASSSWEQFF. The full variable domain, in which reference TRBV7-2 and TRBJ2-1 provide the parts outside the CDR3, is GAGVSQSPSNKVTEKGKDVELRCDPISGHTALYWYRQSLGQGLEFLIYFQGNSAPDKSGLPSDRFSAERTGGSVSTLTIQRTQQEDSAVYLCASSLASSSWEQFFGPGTRLTVL.

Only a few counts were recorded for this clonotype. The CDR3 DNA is TGCGCCAGCAGCTTAGAGACGTATCAGCCCCAGCATTTT. This gives the protein CASSLETYQPQHF. The V call is TRBV4-1, the J call TRBJ1-5; D remains unclear. V dropped 5 bases and J dropped 5 bases, with 10 bases sitting between them. This CDR3 is built from 13 residues. From germline, CDR1 is MGHRA and CDR2 YSYEKL.

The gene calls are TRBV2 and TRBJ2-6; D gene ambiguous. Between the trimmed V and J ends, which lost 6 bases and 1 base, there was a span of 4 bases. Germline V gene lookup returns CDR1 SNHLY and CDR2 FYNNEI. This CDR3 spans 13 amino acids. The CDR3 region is CASRGSGANVLTF. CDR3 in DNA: TGTGCCAGCAGAGGGTCTGGGGCCAACGTCCTGACTTTC.

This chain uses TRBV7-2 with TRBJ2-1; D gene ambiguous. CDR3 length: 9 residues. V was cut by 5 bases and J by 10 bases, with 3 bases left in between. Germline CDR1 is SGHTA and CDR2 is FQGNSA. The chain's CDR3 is CASSREQFF. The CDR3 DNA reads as TGTGCCAGCAGCCGGGAGCAGTTCTTC.

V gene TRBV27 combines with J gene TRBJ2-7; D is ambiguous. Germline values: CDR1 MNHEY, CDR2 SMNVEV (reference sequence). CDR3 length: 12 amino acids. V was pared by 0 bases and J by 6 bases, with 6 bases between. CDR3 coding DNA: TGTGCCAGCAGTTTATCGAGCGCCGAGCAGTACTTC. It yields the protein CASSLSSAEQYF.

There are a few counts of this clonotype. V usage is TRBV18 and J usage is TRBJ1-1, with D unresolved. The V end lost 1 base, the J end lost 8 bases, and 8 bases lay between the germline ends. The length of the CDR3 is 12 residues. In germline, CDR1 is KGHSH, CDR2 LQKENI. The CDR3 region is CASSPLGGEAFF. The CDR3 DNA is TGTGCCAGCTCACCACTGGGAGGGGAAGCTTTCTTT.

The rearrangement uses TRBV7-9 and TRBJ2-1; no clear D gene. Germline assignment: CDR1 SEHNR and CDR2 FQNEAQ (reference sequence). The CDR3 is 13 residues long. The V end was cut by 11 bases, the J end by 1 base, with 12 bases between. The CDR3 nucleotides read TGTGCCCTCCAGCAAGGATCCTACAATGAGCAGTTCTTC. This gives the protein CALQQGSYNEQFF. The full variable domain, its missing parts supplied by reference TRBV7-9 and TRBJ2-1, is DTGVSQNPRHKITKRGQNVTFRCDPISEHNRLYWYRQTLGQGPEFLTYFQNEAQLEKSRLLSDRFSAERPKGSFSTLEIQRTEQGDSAMYLCALQQGSYNEQFFGPGTRLTVL.